This TCR beta chain was retrieved from a study of control samples from healthy donors and cancer patients. Clones were read by immunoSEQ multiplex PCR, and TCRdb kept only the in-frame ones, dropping some. Among some 140,000 clones listed, approximately 91% were seen once. The germline V gene has CDR1 MNHEY and CDR2 SVGAGI. CDR3 length: 12 amino acids. V shed 0 bases and J shed 4 bases, with 3 bases lying between them. The sequence was collected from a woman aged 30 to 39 in good health. The J gene is TRBJ1-2, the V gene TRBV6-5; D not resolved. The material sequenced was blood. Here the CDR3 reads CASSYSGYGYTF. CDR3 coding DNA: TGTGCCAGCAGTTACTCTGGCTATGGCTACACCTTC.